The clone carrying this T cell receptor beta chain was detected ten times or more. Described treatment: randomized to nivolumab then ipilimumab (arm A) or the reverse (arm B). Only in-frame clones appear in the TCRdb table, and some are missing; sequencing was by immunoSEQ multiplex PCR. This table holds about 2,100 clones, 17% found once. These data originate in a study of sequential checkpoint blockade in melanoma. The germline CDR1 and CDR2 sequences are SGHNT and YENEEA. CDR3 length: 17 residues. The V and J ends lost 5 bases and 1 base, in that order; junction bases with no gene match: 11. This chain connects TRBV11-3 to TRBJ1-1, with 9 nucleotides matching TRBD1. The specimen comprised tumor tissue (inferred from file names), sampled from a patient given nivolumab and ipilimumab in sequence. This sequence originates from a human donor with melanoma. The CDR3 sequence: CASSPTRTGGRNTEAFF. CDR3 sequence (DNA): TGTGCCAGCAGCCCGACTAGAACAGGGGGCAGGAACACTGAAGCTTTCTTT.